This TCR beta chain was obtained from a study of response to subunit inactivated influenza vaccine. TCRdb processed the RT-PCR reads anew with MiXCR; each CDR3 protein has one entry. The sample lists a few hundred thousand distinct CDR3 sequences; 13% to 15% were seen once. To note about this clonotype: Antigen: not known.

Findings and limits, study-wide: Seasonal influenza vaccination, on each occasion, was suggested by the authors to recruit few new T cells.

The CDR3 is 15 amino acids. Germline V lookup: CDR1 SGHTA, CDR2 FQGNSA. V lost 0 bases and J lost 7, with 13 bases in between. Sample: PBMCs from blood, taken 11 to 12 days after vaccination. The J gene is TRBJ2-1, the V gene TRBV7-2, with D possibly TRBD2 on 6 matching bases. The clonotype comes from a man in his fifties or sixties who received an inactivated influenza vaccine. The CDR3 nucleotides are TGTGCCAGCAGCTTAGCGGGGGGTATTTTAAATGAGCAGTTCTTC. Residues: CASSLAGGILNEQFF.